A single sample gave rise to the 24 T cell receptor beta chains below, sequenced in a study of blood T cell repertoires in COVID-19. Profiled with immunoSEQ multiplex PCR; TCRdb holds only in-frame clones, not every one. Of 70,000 or so clones in the sample, more than 75% are singletons; the top ten hold about 8.9%. Sequencing was carried out using peripheral blood. The receptors shown here come from a human donor in a cohort sampled during active COVID-19.

This clone has only one observation. The J gene is TRBJ2-7, the V gene TRBV19, with 9 positions matching TRBD2. CDR1 is LNHDA and CDR2 is SQIVND in the germline V gene (reference sequence). This CDR3 contains 14 residues. Losses at the gene ends were 5 bases for V and 0 bases for J; bases not matched to a gene: 2. This chain's CDR3 is CASSFSGSSYEQYF. The CDR3 DNA reads TGTGCCAGTAGTTTTAGCGGGAGCTCCTACGAGCAGTACTTC.

The chain joins TRBV4-1 to TRBJ2-1, with a possible D match to TRBD2 (6 bases). V gave up 6 bases and J gave up 7 bases, with 16 bases separating them. The CDR3 runs 14 residues. Germline values: CDR1 MGHRA, CDR2 YSYEKL. This CDR3 is CASSFREPGNEQFF. CDR3 bases: TGCGCCAGCAGTTTTCGGGAGCCGGGAAATGAGCAGTTCTTC.

The CDR3 reads CASTSDIGDYSGRRPNEQFF. The CDR3 DNA is TGTGCCAGCACCTCCGATATTGGGGACTATAGCGGGAGGAGGCCCAATGAGCAGTTCTTC. The chain uses TRBV27 and TRBJ2-1; 10 positions agree with TRBD2. The CDR3 covers 20 residues. Trimming took 7 bases from V and 6 from J; bases not matched to a gene: 24. The germline CDR1 and CDR2 sequences are MNHEY and SMNVEV (reference sequence).

The gene calls are TRBV5-1 and TRBJ2-5, with 7 bases fitting TRBD2. This CDR3 comprises 13 residues. The V and J ends lost 1 base and 4 bases, in that order; junction bases with no gene match: 1. Germline lookup yields CDR1 SGHRS and CDR2 YFSETQ. In DNA form, the CDR3 reads TGCGCCAGCAGCTTGACGGGGGGAGAGACCCAGTACTTC. Encoded protein: CASSLTGGETQYF.

The rearrangement uses TRBV6-5 and TRBJ2-5; TRBD2 matches at 13 bases. The length of the CDR3 is 15 residues. Germline V CDR1 and CDR2: MNHEY, SVGAGI. With V trimmed by 6 bases and J by 2 bases, 3 bases remained unmatched. The CDR3 nucleotides are TGTGCCAGCAGAGGGACTAGCGGGACTCAAGAGACCCAGTACTTC. Translating it yields CASRGTSGTQETQYF.

The chain recombines TRBV21-1 with TRBJ1-5; the table's D gene call, TRBD1, was not cross checked with the DNA. TRBV21-1 is a known pseudogene. The CDR3 covers 18 residues. The CDR3 is CASTFDRGRPRSNQPQHF. As DNA, the CDR3 is TGTGCCAGCACGTTCGACAGGGGAAGGCCTCGAAGCAATCAGCCCCAGCATTTT.

This rearrangement joins TRBV9 to TRBJ1-5, with 9 bases aligning to TRBD1. CDR1 is SGDLS and CDR2 is YYNGEE in the germline V gene. This CDR3 is 14 amino acids long. With 4 bases clipped from V and 6 bases from J, the junction kept 5 bases outside the gene matches. This CDR3 reads CASSPRQGGQPQHF. In DNA form, the CDR3 reads TGTGCCAGCAGCCCGCGACAGGGGGGTCAGCCCCAGCATTTT.

The V and J genes are TRBV5-1 and TRBJ2-1, with a possible D match to TRBD2 (6 bases). With 8 bases removed from V and 0 bases from J, the gap between germline ends came to 18 bases. There are 16 residues in the CDR3. CDR1 is SGHRS and CDR2 is YFSETQ in the germline V gene. CDR3 coding DNA: TGCGCCAGTTCTCCTCCGGGACTGACCTCCTACAATGAGCAGTTCTTC. Translating gives CASSPPGLTSYNEQFF.

The CDR3 spells CASSYSGPYEQYF. CDR3 bases: TGTGCCAGCAGTTACTCGGGGCCCTACGAGCAGTACTTC. V usage is TRBV6-6 and J usage is TRBJ2-7; weak D call: TRBD1 (5 bases). The CDR3 has 13 residues. Per the germline V gene, CDR1 is MNHNY and CDR2 is SVGAGI (reference sequence). V dropped 0 bases and J dropped 2 bases, with 5 bases sitting between them.

The rearrangement links TRBV9 to TRBJ2-3, with TRBD2 matching over 9 bases. V was pared by 0 bases and J by 6 bases, with 8 bases of the junction left unmatched. CDR3 size: 16 residues. Germline V gene data show CDR1 as SGDLS and CDR2 as YYNGEE. This CDR3 is CASSVASGAMGDTQYF. The CDR3 DNA reads TGTGCCAGCAGCGTAGCTAGCGGGGCCATGGGGGATACGCAGTATTTT. The variable domain in full, with the rest retrieved from reference TRBV9 and TRBJ2-3, is DSGVTQTPKHLITATGQRVTLRCSPRSGDLSVYWYQQSLDQGLQFLIQYYNGEERAKGNILERFSAQQFPDLHSELNLSSLELGDSALYFCASSVASGAMGDTQYFGPGTRLTVL.

J is TRBJ2-6 and V is TRBV23-1, with D hard to call. TRBV23-1 falls under the ORF class, with uncertain function. V was cut by 1 base and J by 0 bases, with 7 bases left in between. The CDR3 is 16 amino acids. The CDR3 nucleotides read TGCGCCAGCAGTCAATGGTCAGACTCTGGGGCCAACGTCCTGACTTTC. Translated, it gives CASSQWSDSGANVLTF.

The V gene is TRBV19, the J gene TRBJ2-1; 7 nucleotides align to TRBD2. The CDR3 length is 15 residues. Germline lookup yields CDR1 LNHDA and CDR2 SQIVND (reference sequence). J was trimmed by 5 bases and V by 3 bases; bases with no gene match: 7. The CDR3 bases are TGTGCCAGTAGTATTGAAGCGGGAAGGAACAATGAGCAGTTCTTC. Protein: CASSIEAGRNNEQFF. The entire variable domain, with the rest obtained from reference TRBV19 and TRBJ2-1, is as follows: DGGITQSPKYLFRKEGQNVTLSCEQNLNHDAMYWYRQDPGQGLRLIYYSQIVNDFQKGDIAEGYSVSREKKESFPLTVTSAQKNPTAFYLCASSIEAGRNNEQFFGPGTRLTVL.

This sequence joins TRBV28 and TRBJ1-5; a possible D gene is TRBD1 (6 bases). Deletions cut 5 bases from V and 4 bases from J, with 15 bases between. CDR1 is MDHEN and CDR2 is SYDVKM in the germline V gene. The CDR3 extends over 15 amino acids. Here the CDR3 DNA reads TGTGCCAGCAGTCCTGACAGGACCGGAAATCAGCCCCAGCATTTT. As protein: CASSPDRTGNQPQHF.

The chain has TRBV5-1 and TRBJ2-7; TRBD2 matches at 13 bases. With 0 bases clipped from V and 4 bases from J, the junction kept 1 base outside the gene matches. Per germline, CDR1 SGHRS and CDR2 YFSETQ. CDR3 length equals 15 residues. The CDR3 nucleotides read TGCGCCAGCAGCTTGGAACTAGCGGGAGGGTACGAGCAGTACTTC. This translates into CASSLELAGGYEQYF.

This clone was seen a single time. The V call is TRBV28, the J call TRBJ2-7; TRBD2 agrees at 12 bases. Germline lookup yields CDR1 MDHEN and CDR2 SYDVKM. CDR3 length: 14 residues. Trimming removed 6 bases from V and 5 bases from J; junction bases left unmatched: 5. The CDR3 nucleotides are TGTGCCAGCAGACGACTAGCGGGAGTCCACGAGCAGTACTTC. As protein: CASRRLAGVHEQYF.

V usage is TRBV27 and J usage is TRBJ2-4, with a possible D match to TRBD1 (6 bases). The CDR3 loop spans 17 amino acids. Per the germline V gene, CDR1 is MNHEY and CDR2 is SMNVEV (reference sequence). The V and J ends lost 5 bases and 0 bases respectively, with 17 bases between them. CDR3 residues: CASSPSGTPRAKNIQYF. The CDR3, as DNA: TGTGCCAGCAGTCCCTCAGGGACACCGCGAGCCAAAAACATTCAGTACTTC.

V usage is TRBV7-2 and J usage is TRBJ2-7; 11 nucleotides agree with TRBD2. J gave up 4 bases and V 5 bases, and 13 bases lay outside the gene matches. This CDR3 region has 17 residues. The V gene's germline CDR1 is SGHTA and CDR2 FQGNSA. The CDR3: CASSKGGSGRVLYEQYF. The CDR3 region has the DNA TGTGCCAGCAGCAAGGGGGGTAGCGGGAGGGTCCTGTACGAGCAGTACTTC.

As for this clone: This sample also contains other DNA sequences that code for the same CDR3. The chain is built from TRBV6-5 and TRBJ2-7; unclear D gene. Looked up from germline, CDR1 is MNHEY and CDR2 is SVGAGI. The CDR3 length is 14 residues. Between the trimmed V and J ends, which lost 2 bases and 1 base, there was a span of 9 bases. The CDR3 coding sequence is TGTGCCAGCAGTTACGGTGGCGGTTCCTACGAGCAGTACTTC. Translation: CASSYGGGSYEQYF.

The rearrangement links TRBV5-4 to TRBJ2-7; 8 bases line up with TRBD2. This CDR3 region has 15 residues. J gave up 5 bases and V 0 bases, and 7 bases lay outside the gene matches. Germline lookup yields CDR1 SGHNT and CDR2 YYREEE (reference sequence). Here the CDR3 DNA reads TGTGCCAGCAGCTTGGGGCCAGCGGGAGACAACGAGCAGTACTTC. It is translated as CASSLGPAGDNEQYF. Full variable domain (missing parts from reference TRBV5-4 and TRBJ2-7): ETGVTQSPTHLIKTRGQQVTLRCSSQSGHNTVSWYQQALGQGPQFIFQYYREEENGRGNFPPRFSGLQFPNYSSELNVNALELDDSALYLCASSLGPAGDNEQYFGPGTRLTVT.

The CDR3 sequence is CASSPATGETKTQYF. The CDR3 DNA follows: TGTGCCAGCAGTCCCGCTACGGGAGAGACGAAGACCCAGTACTTC. J is TRBJ2-5 and V is TRBV28; TRBD2 is a possible D gene (6 bases). The V and J ends lost 5 bases and 6 bases respectively, with 19 bases between them. This CDR3 comprises 15 residues. Germline CDR1 is MDHEN and CDR2 is SYDVKM.

This rearrangement joins TRBV30 to TRBJ1-1, with TRBD1 matching over 7 bases. Germline-derived CDR1 and CDR2 are GTSNPN and SVGIG (reference sequence). This CDR3 has 13 amino acids. After removal of 1 base from V and 5 bases from J, the junction contained 4 bases not matched to a gene. The CDR3 region has the DNA TGTGCCTGGAGTGGACAGGGTGGAACTGAAGCTTTCTTT. Protein product: CAWSGQGGTEAFF.

The genes are TRBV9 and TRBJ2-3; no reliable D call. Germline assignment: CDR1 SGDLS and CDR2 YYNGEE. V dropped 2 bases and J dropped 5 bases, with 6 bases sitting between them. The CDR3 is made up of 12 amino acids. The DNA for the CDR3 is TGTGCCAGCAGCGTTCAGGAAGATACGCAGTATTTT. It is translated as CASSVQEDTQYF.

This clone came up a few times. CDR3 sequence: CASSLGTSNEQYF. Written as DNA, the CDR3 is TGTGCCAGCAGCTTAGGGACTAGCAACGAGCAGTACTTC. The rearrangement joins TRBV11-3 to TRBJ2-7, with 8 bases matching TRBD2. The V and J ends lost 1 base and 5 bases, in that order; junction bases with no gene match: 1. The CDR3 is 13 residues long. Germline V CDR1 and CDR2: SGHNT, YENEEA.

The chain carries TRBV6-4 and TRBJ2-1; the D gene is possibly TRBD2 (5 bases). Germline V CDR1 and CDR2: MRHNA, SNTAGT. The V and J ends lost 4 bases and 10 bases respectively, with 17 bases between them. The CDR3 runs 14 residues. The CDR3 reads CASSASPGIGEQFF. The DNA for the CDR3 is TGTGCCAGCAGTGCTTCGCCGGGGATTGGGGAGCAGTTCTTC.